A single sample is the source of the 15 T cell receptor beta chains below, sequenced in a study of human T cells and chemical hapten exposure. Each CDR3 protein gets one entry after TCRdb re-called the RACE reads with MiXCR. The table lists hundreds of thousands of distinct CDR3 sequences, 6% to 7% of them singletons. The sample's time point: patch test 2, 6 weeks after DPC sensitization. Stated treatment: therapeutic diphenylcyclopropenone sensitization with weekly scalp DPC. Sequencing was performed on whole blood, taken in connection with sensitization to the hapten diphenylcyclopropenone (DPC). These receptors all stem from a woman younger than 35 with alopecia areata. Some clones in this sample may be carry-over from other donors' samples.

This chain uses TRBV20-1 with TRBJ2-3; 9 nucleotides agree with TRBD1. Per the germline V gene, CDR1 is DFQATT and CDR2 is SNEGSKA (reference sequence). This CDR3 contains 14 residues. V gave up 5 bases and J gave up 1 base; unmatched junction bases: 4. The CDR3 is CSARQGGGTDTQYF. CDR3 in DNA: TGCAGTGCTCGACAGGGGGGGGGCACAGATACGCAGTATTTT.

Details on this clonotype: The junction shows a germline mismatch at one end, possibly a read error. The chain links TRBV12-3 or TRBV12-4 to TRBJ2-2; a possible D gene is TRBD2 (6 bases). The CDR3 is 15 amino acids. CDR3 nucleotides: TGTGCCAGCGGCAGCCGGCGGTCGGGCACCGGGGGGCTGTTTTTT. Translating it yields CASGSRRSGTGGLFF.

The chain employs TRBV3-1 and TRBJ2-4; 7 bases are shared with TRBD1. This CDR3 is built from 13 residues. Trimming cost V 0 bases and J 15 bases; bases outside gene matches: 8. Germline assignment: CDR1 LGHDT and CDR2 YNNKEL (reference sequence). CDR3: CASSQEGGGERYF. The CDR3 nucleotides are TGTGCCAGCAGCCAAGAAGGGGGCGGTGAACGGTACTTC.

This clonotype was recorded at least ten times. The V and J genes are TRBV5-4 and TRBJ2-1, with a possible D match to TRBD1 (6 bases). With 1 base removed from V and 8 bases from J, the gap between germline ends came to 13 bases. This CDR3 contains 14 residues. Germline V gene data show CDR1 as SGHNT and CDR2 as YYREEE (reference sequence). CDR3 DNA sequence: TGTGCCAGCAGCTTGCTGACAGGTGAGGATGAGCAGTTCTTC. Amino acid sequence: CASSLLTGEDEQFF.

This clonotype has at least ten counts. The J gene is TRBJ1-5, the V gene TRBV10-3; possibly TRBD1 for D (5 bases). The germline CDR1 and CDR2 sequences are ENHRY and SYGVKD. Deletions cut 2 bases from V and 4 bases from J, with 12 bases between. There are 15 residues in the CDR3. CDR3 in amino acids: CAISETGPRNQPQHF. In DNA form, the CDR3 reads TGTGCCATCAGTGAGACAGGCCCAAGGAATCAGCCCCAGCATTTT.

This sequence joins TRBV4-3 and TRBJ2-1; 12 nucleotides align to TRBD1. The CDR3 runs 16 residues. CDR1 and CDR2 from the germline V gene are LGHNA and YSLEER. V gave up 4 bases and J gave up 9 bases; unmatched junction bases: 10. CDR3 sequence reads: CASSPNAGTGGREQFF. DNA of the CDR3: TGCGCCAGCAGCCCGAACGCCGGGACAGGGGGCCGTGAGCAGTTCTTC.

CDR3 sequence (DNA): TGTGCCAGCAGCCAAGACTTATTCCAGGGACAGGAAGATGGCTACACCTTC. Its translation: CASSQDLFQGQEDGYTF. This chain connects TRBV3-1 to TRBJ1-2; 8 bases are a match to TRBD1. V gave up 0 bases and J gave up 6 bases; unmatched junction bases: 12. CDR3 size: 17 residues. Germline assignment: CDR1 LGHDT and CDR2 YNNKEL (reference sequence).

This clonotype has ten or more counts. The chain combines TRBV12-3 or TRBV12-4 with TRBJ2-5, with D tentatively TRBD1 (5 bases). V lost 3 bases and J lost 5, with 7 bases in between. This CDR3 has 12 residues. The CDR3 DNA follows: TGTGCCAGCAGTTTGGGGCTGGAGACCCAGTACTTC. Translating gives CASSLGLETQYF.

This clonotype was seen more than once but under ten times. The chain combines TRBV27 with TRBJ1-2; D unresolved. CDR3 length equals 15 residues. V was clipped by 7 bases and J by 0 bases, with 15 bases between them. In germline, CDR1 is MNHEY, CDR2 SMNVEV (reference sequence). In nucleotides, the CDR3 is TGTGCCAGCAAAGAGGTGTTTGGAGCTAACTATGGCTACACCTTC. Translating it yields CASKEVFGANYGYTF.

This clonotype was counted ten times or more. The CDR3 sequence is CASSQRPGAGSTDTQYF. The DNA for the CDR3 is TGCGCCAGCAGCCAGAGGCCGGGGGCGGGGAGTACAGATACGCAGTATTTT. The chain uses TRBV4-3 and TRBJ2-3; D may correspond to TRBD1 or TRBD2 (6 bases each). The CDR3 is 17 residues long. Germline V gives CDR1 LGHNA, CDR2 YSLEER. V was cut by 3 bases and J by 3 bases, with 19 bases left in between.

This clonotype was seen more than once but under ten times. CDR3 in amino acids: CASSLVTTDTQYF. The CDR3 nucleotides are TGTGCCAGCAGCTTAGTAACGACAGATACGCAGTATTTT. The V call is TRBV7-2, the J call TRBJ2-3; D is uncertain. The CDR3 runs to 13 residues. Germline assignment: CDR1 SGHTA and CDR2 FQGNSA. The V gene lost 1 base and the J gene lost 3 bases, with 5 bases spanning the gap.

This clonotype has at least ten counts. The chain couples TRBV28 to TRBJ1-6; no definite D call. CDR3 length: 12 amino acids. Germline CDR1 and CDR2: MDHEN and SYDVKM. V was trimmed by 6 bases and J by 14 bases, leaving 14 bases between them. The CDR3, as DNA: TGTGCCAGCAGCACTGGATCGAGCTCCCTCCACTTT. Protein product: CASSTGSSSLHF.

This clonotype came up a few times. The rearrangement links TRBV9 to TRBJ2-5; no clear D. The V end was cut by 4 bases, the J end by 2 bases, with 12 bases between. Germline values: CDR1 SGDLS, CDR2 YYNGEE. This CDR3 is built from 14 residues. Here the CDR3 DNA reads TGTGCCAGCAGCTCTAGTACAGCGCAAGAGACCCAGTACTTC. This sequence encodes CASSSSTAQETQYF.

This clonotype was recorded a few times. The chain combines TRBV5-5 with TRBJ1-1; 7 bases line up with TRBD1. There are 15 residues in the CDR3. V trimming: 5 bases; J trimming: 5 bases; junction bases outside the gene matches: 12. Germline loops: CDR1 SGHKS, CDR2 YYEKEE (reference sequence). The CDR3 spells CASSEQGVVGTEAFF. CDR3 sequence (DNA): TGTGCCAGCAGTGAGCAGGGGGTTGTGGGTACTGAAGCTTTCTTT.

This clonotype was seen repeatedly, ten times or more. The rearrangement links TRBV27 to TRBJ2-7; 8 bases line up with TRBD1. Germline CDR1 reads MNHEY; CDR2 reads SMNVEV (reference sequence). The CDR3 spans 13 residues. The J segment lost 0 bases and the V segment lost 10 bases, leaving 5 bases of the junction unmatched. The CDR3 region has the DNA TGTGCCACCAGGGGGCGGAGCTCCTACGAGCAGTACTTC. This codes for CATRGRSSYEQYF.